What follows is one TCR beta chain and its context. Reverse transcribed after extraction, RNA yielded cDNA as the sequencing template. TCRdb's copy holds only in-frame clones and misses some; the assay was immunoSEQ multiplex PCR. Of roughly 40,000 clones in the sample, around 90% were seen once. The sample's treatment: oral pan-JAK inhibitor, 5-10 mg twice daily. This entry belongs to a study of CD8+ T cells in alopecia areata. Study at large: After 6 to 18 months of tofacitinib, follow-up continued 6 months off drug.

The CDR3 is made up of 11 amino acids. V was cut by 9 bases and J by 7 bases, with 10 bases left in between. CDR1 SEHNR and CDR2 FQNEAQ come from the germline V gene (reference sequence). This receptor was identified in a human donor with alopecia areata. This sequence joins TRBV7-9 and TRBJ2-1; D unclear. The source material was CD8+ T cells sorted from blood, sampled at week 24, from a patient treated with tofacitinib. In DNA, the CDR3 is TGTGCCAGTGGAAAGGGAAATGAGCAGTTCTTC. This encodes CASGKGNEQFF.